This T cell receptor (beta chain) is drawn from a study of blood T cell repertoires in COVID-19 (dated by TCRdb to between 2020 and 2021). As for the study more broadly: Samples covering the acute and convalescent phases of COVID-19 were provided by collaborators in the United States, Italy and Spain. The samples were drawn from two sources: the first 160 participants of the ongoing ImmuneRACE study, and 1,000 to 1,500 subjects contributed by 6 global collaborators. Subjects who had been exposed to COVID-19, were actively infected with it, or had recovered from it provided the deeply sampled blood TCRbeta repertoires that made up the dataset. Sample metadata almost always included a de-identified subject ID, COVID-19 status, age in years and sex. The repertoires were released in a freely available public database intended as a resource for research on the immune response to SARS-CoV-2. Where available, HLA class I and class II types were taken from metadata supplied by the sample provider and were not determined by assay-based typing. The material from the prospective study consisted of cDNA or gDNA derived from T cells, B-cell-depleted T cells, or PBMCs. The paper as a whole reports these results and caveats: The amount of clinical and demographic metadata varied by source and participant and was provided uncurated.

Of note for this clone: No antigen is known for it. Base qualities are missing; no much larger clone stands one base away.

TCRbeta CDR3 regions were amplified from genomic DNA by means of the immunoSEQ Assay, a bias-controlled multiplex PCR. The original methods were these. Nucleated cell counts per sample were estimated from amplification of reference gene primers within the assay. Sequence reads were collapsed and filtered to measure the absolute abundance of every unique TCRbeta CDR3 rearrangement. For each sample, productive Simpson clonality was calculated as the square root of Simpson's diversity index across productive rearrangements. This is the immuneACCESS table as TCRdb keeps it, with only in-frame sequences that have V and J called. A part of the clones is gone; compared with another copy, unresolved V genes explain less than half, and the rest is unexplained. That table supplies the V and J calls and clone size; D and trimming were determined from the DNA. The sample yields 200,000 to 300,000 clones; about 89% were counted once. The ten largest clonotypes hold approximately 2.6% of the sample.

From its cysteine to its phenylalanine, the CDR3 spans 15 amino acids. Only the CDR3 DNA is retained, 45 bases long and in frame from the first base. Based on the germline V gene (reference sequence), the CDR1 and CDR2 sequences are LNHDA and SQIVND. Trimming removed 2 bases from V and 2 bases from J; the gene matches leave 4 bases unexplained. Enrolling through a virtual design, the prospective study's participants ranged in age from roughly 18 to 89 years and lived across about two dozen United States geographic areas. Cohort assignment in the prospective study relied on participant-reported clinical history from a screening survey and a study questionnaire. ImmuneRACE Cohort 3 recovered participants were defined by two consecutive negative NP/OP PCR tests, healthcare professional clearance, or symptom resolution. Mobile phlebotomists in the prospective study collected whole blood, serum and a nasopharyngeal or oropharyngeal swab from every participant. Participants in the prospective study had the option to provide additional blood draws and questionnaires over a roughly two-month period. Prospective study blood samples were shipped either frozen or at room temperature before DNA extraction.

The sequence joins TRBV19 to TRBJ2-5; 8 bases in the junction line up with TRBD1. The sample consisted of PBMCs or T cells enriched from blood (not recorded which). The TCR comes from a woman under 30 who had recovered from COVID-19. The DNA sequence follows: TGTGCCAGTAGTATACGGACAGGGCCTCAAGAGACCCAGTACTTC. Its protein product is CASSIRTGPQETQYF.